The next 12 T cell receptor beta chains were all read from a single sample in a study of T cells in Graves' hyperthyroidism and ophthalmopathy. RNA transcripts yielded amplified TCR beta CDR3 regions. The study used the HTBI primer set for a first-round RT-PCR of the TCR CDR3. TCRdb re-called the multiplex PCR reads with MiXCR, one entry per CDR3 protein. Among 550,000 to 700,000 distinct CDR3 sequences listed, 46% were seen once. The sample taken for sequencing was peripheral blood or thyroid tissue (not recorded which). All receptors derive from an adult woman with Graves' disease, either hyperthyroidism or ophthalmopathy (not recorded which).

This clonotype was detected once. A single base separates this from a much larger clone, so it may be a read error. The chain joins TRBV6-2 or TRBV6-3 to TRBJ1-6, with a possible D match to TRBD1 (5 bases). This CDR3 region has 15 residues. The germline V gene has CDR1 MNHEY and CDR2 SVGEGT. The CDR3: CVSSFRTWNNSPLHF. As DNA, the CDR3 is TGTGTCAGCAGTTTCCGGACATGGAATAATTCACCCCTCCACTTT.

V gene TRBV15 combines with J gene TRBJ2-5; D unresolved. The V end was cut by 5 bases, the J end by 2 bases, with 15 bases between. The CDR3 consists of 15 residues. Germline values: CDR1 LNHNV, CDR2 YYDKDF (reference sequence). CDR3 amino acids: CATSEPSSPQETQYF. The CDR3 nucleotides are TGTGCCACCAGCGAACCAAGCTCCCCACAAGAGACCCAGTACTTC.

The rearrangement uses TRBV20-1 and TRBJ2-2, with 8 bases identical to TRBD1. CDR1 and CDR2 from the germline V gene are DFQATT and SNEGSKA (reference sequence). The CDR3 covers 12 residues. V dropped 0 bases and J dropped 13; count of bases not matched to a gene: 4. Written as DNA, the CDR3 is TGCAGTGCTAGAGATGTTGGACAGGGGCTGTTTTTT. Its protein is CSARDVGQGLFF.

The chain employs TRBV5-5 and TRBJ2-7; D may be TRBD1 (5 bases). Trimming removed 2 bases at V and 2 bases at J, with 11 bases between. Germline CDR1 reads SGHKS; CDR2 reads YYEKEE (reference sequence). CDR3 length: 14 residues. The CDR3 DNA reads as TGTGCCAGCAGCTTTCGGGCAGGGCCCTACGAGCAGTACTTC. Amino acids: CASSFRAGPYEQYF.

The rearrangement links TRBV19 to TRBJ2-6; D may be TRBD1 or TRBD2 (5 bases each). Trimming cost V 5 bases and J 2 bases, with 16 bases left between them. In germline, CDR1 is LNHDA, CDR2 SQIVND (reference sequence). This CDR3 spans 17 amino acids. Here the CDR3 reads CASSPRGRYTGANVLTF. CDR3 coding DNA: TGTGCCAGTAGTCCCCGGGGCAGGTACACTGGGGCCAACGTCCTGACTTTC.

This clonotype was seen more than once but under ten times. The J gene is TRBJ1-5, the V gene TRBV29-1; maybe TRBD1 (6 bases). The V end lost 4 bases, the J end lost 3 bases, and 10 bases lay between the germline ends. The CDR3 has 13 amino acids. Germline loops: CDR1 SQVTM, CDR2 ANQGSEA. The CDR3 is CSVGAGVNQPQHF. The CDR3 DNA is TGCAGCGTTGGGGCAGGGGTCAATCAGCCCCAGCATTTT. Variable domain in full (rest from reference TRBV29-1 and TRBJ1-5): SAVISQKPSRDICQRGTSLTIQCQVDSQVTMMFWYRQQPGQSLTLIATANQGSEATYESGFVIDKFPISRPNLTFSTLTVSNMSPEDSSIYLCSVGAGVNQPQHFGDGTRLSIL.

The chain combines TRBV29-1 with TRBJ1-2; 9 bases agree with TRBD1. Germline CDR1 and CDR2: SQVTM and ANQGSEA. V shed 8 bases and J 6 bases; nucleotides not matched to a gene: 4. This CDR3 contains 11 residues. This CDR3 is CSFGTGNGYTF. The CDR3 coding sequence is TGCAGCTTTGGGACAGGGAATGGCTACACCTTC.

This chain connects TRBV24-1 to TRBJ1-1; D unclear. The CDR3 consists of 14 residues. The V gene lost 4 bases and the J gene lost 4 bases, with 12 bases spanning the gap. Germline values: CDR1 KGHDR, CDR2 SFDVKD. The CDR3 sequence: CATSDPGSSTEAFF. CDR3 sequence (DNA): TGTGCCACCAGTGACCCGGGGAGCAGCACTGAAGCTTTCTTT.

V and J are TRBV10-3 and TRBJ2-2; TRBD2 aligns across 9 bases. CDR3 length: 16 residues. J gave up 1 base and V 2 bases, and 2 bases lay outside the gene matches. Germline V lookup: CDR1 ENHRY, CDR2 SYGVKD. CDR3: CAISEGLAQNTGELFF. DNA for the CDR3: TGTGCCATCAGTGAGGGACTAGCGCAGAACACCGGGGAGCTGTTTTTT.

This clonotype was found many times. This chain links TRBV20-1 with TRBJ1-1; maybe TRBD1 (5 bases). This CDR3 spans 14 amino acids. The germline V and J ends were trimmed by 2 bases and 5 bases, with 15 bases remaining between them. Germline CDR1 reads DFQATT; CDR2 reads SNEGSKA (reference sequence). CDR3 amino acids: CSARHHSGQTEAFF. For the CDR3, the DNA is TGCAGTGCTAGACATCATTCGGGGCAGACTGAAGCTTTCTTT.

About this clonotype: A much larger clonotype is one base distant, so this may be a read error. This rearrangement joins TRBV2 to TRBJ2-7; 9 bases fit TRBD2. Trimming took 5 bases from V and 7 from J; bases not matched to a gene: 9. CDR1 and CDR2 (germline): SNHLY, FYNNEI. The CDR3 extends over 14 amino acids. CDR3 in DNA: TGTGCCAGCAGTTTAGTCGACACTAGCGGGGAGCAGTACTTC. It is translated as CASSLVDTSGEQYF.

The chain is built from TRBV29-1 and TRBJ2-7, with 7 bases that match TRBD1. V shed 3 bases, J shed 3 bases, and the junction held 17 bases outside the gene matches. The CDR3 length is 17 residues. The germline CDR1 and CDR2 sequences are SQVTM and ANQGSEA. The CDR3 is CSVDLGTATSLNYEQYF. The CDR3 nucleotides read TGCAGCGTTGATCTCGGGACAGCGACATCACTCAACTACGAGCAGTACTTC.